This TCR beta chain was identified during a study of blood T cells in healthy people across ages. Overall study results and limits: Among T cells, TCR beta diversity per million cells dropped roughly linearly as age rose.

Whenever a sample was processed, at least 6 million PBMCs were isolated. This clonotype was detected only a few times. Its antigen remains unidentified. Germline-derived CDR1 and CDR2 are SQVTM and ANQGSEA. The CDR3 is made up of 12 amino acids. Trimming left V 1 base short and J 11 bases short, with 11 bases between. Next came a second PCR, run for about 6 to 11 cycles, which used a sample-barcoded 5' primer along with a J-beta primer mix. Each cDNA was tagged by a template-switch adaptor containing 12 random nucleotides. The yield of each sample was at least 2.5 million CDR3-containing paired-end reads. TCRdb called the 5' RACE reads again in MiXCR, with one record for every CDR3 protein. The repertoire holds 550,000 to 700,000 distinct CDR3 sequences, with 27% as singletons.

This sequence was found in a woman aged 70 to 79 in good health. The chain uses TRBV29-1 and TRBJ1-4; D unresolved. The material sequenced was blood. The CDR3 sequence is CSVEAQADKLFF. CDR3 DNA: TGCAGCGTTGAAGCCCAGGCCGATAAACTGTTTTTT.